One sample yielded the 3 T cell receptor beta chains listed below, sequenced in a study of cytomegalovirus exposure and HLA in healthy donors. Primers for the PCR totalled 60 Vbeta and 13 Jbeta. Produced via immunoSEQ multiplex PCR; TCRdb's table is partial and in-frame only. The data show 100,000 to 150,000 clones, 15% seen once. What was sequenced was PBMCs. The receptors come from a woman aged 18-30 years in good health and CMV-seronegative.

The CDR3 DNA reads as TGTGCCAGCAGCCTTAGCCCGACAGAGCCCCAGCATTTT. Its protein product is CASSLSPTEPQHF. V usage is TRBV5-4 and J usage is TRBJ1-5; tentative D call: TRBD1 (5 bases). The ends were cut back, 4 bases at V and 8 bases at J, with 13 bases in the middle. CDR3 size: 13 residues. Germline V gene data show CDR1 as SGHNT and CDR2 as YYREEE (reference sequence).

This chain joins TRBV2 and TRBJ2-4; D not certain. The CDR3 covers 14 residues. The V end was cut by 3 bases, the J end by 3 bases, with 9 bases between. CDR1 and CDR2 (germline): SNHLY, FYNNEI. CDR3 in DNA: TGTGCCAGCAGTGAGCCAGATGGCAAAAACATTCAGTACTTC. Protein product: CASSEPDGKNIQYF.

The V call is TRBV4-1, the J call TRBJ1-4, with TRBD1 matching over 7 bases. From germline, CDR1 is MGHRA and CDR2 YSYEKL. J gave up 8 bases and V 0 bases, and 9 bases lay outside the gene matches. This CDR3 is 16 amino acids long. CDR3 sequence: CASSQEGTDRNEKLFF. CDR3 nucleotide sequence: TGCGCCAGCAGCCAAGAGGGGACAGACAGGAACGAAAAACTGTTTTTT.